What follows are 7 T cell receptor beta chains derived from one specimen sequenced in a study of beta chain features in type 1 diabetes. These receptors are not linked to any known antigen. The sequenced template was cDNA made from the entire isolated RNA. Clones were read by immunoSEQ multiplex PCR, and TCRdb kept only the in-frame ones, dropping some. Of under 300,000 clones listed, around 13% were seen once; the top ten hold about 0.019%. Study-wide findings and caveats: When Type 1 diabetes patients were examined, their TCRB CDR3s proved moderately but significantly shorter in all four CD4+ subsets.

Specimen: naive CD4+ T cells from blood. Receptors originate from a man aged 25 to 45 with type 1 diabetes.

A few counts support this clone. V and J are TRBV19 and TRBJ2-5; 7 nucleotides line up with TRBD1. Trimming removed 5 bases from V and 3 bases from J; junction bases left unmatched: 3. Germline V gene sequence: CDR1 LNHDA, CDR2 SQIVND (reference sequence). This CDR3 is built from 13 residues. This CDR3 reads CASSGTVEETQYF. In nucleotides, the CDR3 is TGTGCCAGTAGTGGGACAGTTGAAGAGACCCAGTACTTC.

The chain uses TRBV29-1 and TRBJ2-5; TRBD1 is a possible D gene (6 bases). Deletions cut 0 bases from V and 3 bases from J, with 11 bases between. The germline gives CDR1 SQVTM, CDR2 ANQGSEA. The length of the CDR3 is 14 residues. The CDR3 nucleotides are TGCAGCGTTGAAGATGCCGGGACAAAAGAGACCCAGTACTTC. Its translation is CSVEDAGTKETQYF.

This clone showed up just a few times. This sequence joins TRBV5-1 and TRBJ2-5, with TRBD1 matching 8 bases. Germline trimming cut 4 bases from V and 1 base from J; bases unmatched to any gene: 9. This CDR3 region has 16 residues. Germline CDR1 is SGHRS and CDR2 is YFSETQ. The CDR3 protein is CASSIAAGQGQETQYF. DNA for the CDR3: TGCGCCAGCAGCATTGCCGCCGGACAGGGCCAAGAGACCCAGTACTTC.

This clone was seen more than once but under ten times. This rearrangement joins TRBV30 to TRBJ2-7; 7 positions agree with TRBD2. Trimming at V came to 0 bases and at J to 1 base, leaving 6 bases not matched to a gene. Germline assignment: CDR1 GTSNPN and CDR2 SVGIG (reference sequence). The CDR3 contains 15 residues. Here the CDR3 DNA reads TGTGCCTGGAGTGTACGGGCTAGCGGATCCTACGAGCAGTACTTC. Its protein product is CAWSVRASGSYEQYF.

CDR3 sequence (DNA): TGTGCCAGCAGCTTAGGGACTGTGAGGAACACCGGGGAGCTGTTTTTT. It is translated as CASSLGTVRNTGELFF. V is TRBV13 and J is TRBJ2-2; no reliable D call. The CDR3 contains 16 residues. Germline CDR1 reads PRHDT; CDR2 reads FYEKMQ (reference sequence). Trimming cost V 0 bases and J 1 base, with 9 bases left between them.

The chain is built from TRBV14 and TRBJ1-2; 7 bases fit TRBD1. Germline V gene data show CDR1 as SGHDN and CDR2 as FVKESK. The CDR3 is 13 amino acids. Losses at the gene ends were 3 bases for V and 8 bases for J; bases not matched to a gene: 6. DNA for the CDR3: TGTGCCAGCAGCCACAGACAGGGTGGCGGCTACACCTTC. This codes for CASSHRQGGGYTF.

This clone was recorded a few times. The CDR3 nucleotides are TGCGCCAGCCACTCATCCTCCTACGAGCAGTACTTC. The encoded protein is CASHSSSYEQYF. This chain uses TRBV5-1 with TRBJ2-7, with unresolved D. Germline lookup yields CDR1 SGHRS and CDR2 YFSETQ. This CDR3 spans 12 amino acids. V dropped 7 bases and J dropped 0 bases, with 8 bases sitting between them.